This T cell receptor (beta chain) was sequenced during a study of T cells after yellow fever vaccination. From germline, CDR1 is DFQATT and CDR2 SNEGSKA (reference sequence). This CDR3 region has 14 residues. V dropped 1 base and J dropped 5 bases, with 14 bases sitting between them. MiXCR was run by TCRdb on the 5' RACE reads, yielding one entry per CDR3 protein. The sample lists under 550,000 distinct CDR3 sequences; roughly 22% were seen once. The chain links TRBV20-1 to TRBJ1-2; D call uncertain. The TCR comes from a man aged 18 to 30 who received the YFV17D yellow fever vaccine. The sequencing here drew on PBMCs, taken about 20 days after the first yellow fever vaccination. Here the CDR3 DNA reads TGCAGTGCTAGAGCCTTTCAGGAGACATATGGCTACACCTTC. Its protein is CSARAFQETYGYTF.